The 8 T cell receptor beta chains presented below share a single source sample, sequenced in a study of T cell repertoires in cytomegalovirus infection. TCRdb itself ran the reads through MiXCR, one entry per CDR3 protein. The table has hundreds of thousands of distinct CDR3 sequences, around a third seen once. These receptors lack a known antigen. The sample was cultured PBMCs, taken from culture after CMV antigen stimulation. The receptors originated from a human donor in good health (CMV status not recorded). Some clones in this sample may be carry-over from other donors' samples.

This clonotype was counted between two and nine times. The chain has TRBV28 and TRBJ2-1, with D possibly being TRBD2 (5 bases). CDR3 length: 15 residues. CDR1 is MDHEN and CDR2 is SYDVKM in the germline V gene. The V gene lost 3 bases and the J gene lost 2 bases, with 11 bases spanning the gap. CDR3 sequence: CASSFQDYPYNEQFF. DNA of the CDR3: TGTGCCAGCAGTTTTCAAGACTACCCCTACAATGAGCAGTTCTTC.

The chain recombines TRBV9 with TRBJ2-1; unclear D gene. Per the germline V gene, CDR1 is SGDLS and CDR2 is YYNGEE. V gave up 0 bases and J gave up 9 bases, with 13 bases separating them. The CDR3 covers 14 residues. CDR3 nucleotide sequence: TGTGCCAGCAGCGTAGACTTAGCTAACGCTGAGCAGTTCTTC. Translated: CASSVDLANAEQFF.

This clonotype was detected only a few times. J is TRBJ2-1 and V is TRBV7-9; the match to TRBD2 covers 11 bases. Looked up from germline, CDR1 is SEHNR and CDR2 is FQNEAQ (reference sequence). The CDR3 extends over 15 amino acids. Losses at the gene ends were 3 bases for V and 6 bases for J; bases not matched to a gene: 4. The CDR3 sequence is CASSLTTSGINEQFF. The CDR3 DNA sequence: TGTGCCAGCAGCTTGACGACTAGCGGGATCAATGAGCAGTTCTTC.

The table lists this clonotype with a count of one. This CDR3 is CASSPIVAGAETQYF. As DNA, the CDR3 is TGTGCCAGCAGTCCCATAGTAGCGGGAGCGGAGACCCAGTACTTC. V gene TRBV2 combines with J gene TRBJ2-5; 9 bases are shared with TRBD2. Germline CDR1 SNHLY, CDR2 FYNNEI. The V gene end was trimmed by 5 bases and the J gene end by 5 bases; junction bases not matched to a gene: 9. This CDR3 spans 15 amino acids.

The sample holds a few counts of this clonotype. The chain recombines TRBV28 with TRBJ2-2; the match to TRBD2 covers 10 bases. The trim removed 7 bases at V and 6 bases at J, leaving 11 bases unmatched. Germline CDR1 is MDHEN and CDR2 is SYDVKM. The CDR3 extends over 16 amino acids. The CDR3 loop reads CASTSRSSGRSGELFF. DNA for the CDR3: TGTGCCAGCACTTCGCGGAGTAGCGGGAGGTCCGGGGAGCTGTTTTTT.

This clonotype was detected a few times. The gene calls are TRBV27 and TRBJ1-1; TRBD1 matches 7 bases. This CDR3 is 17 amino acids long. Trimming cost V 5 bases and J 0 bases; bases outside gene matches: 12. CDR1 MNHEY and CDR2 SMNVEV come from the germline V gene (reference sequence). In DNA, the CDR3 is TGTGCCAGCAGTCCCAGGGGGAAGGGGAGGATGAACACTGAAGCTTTCTTT. Translation: CASSPRGKGRMNTEAFF.

The genes are TRBV20-1 and TRBJ2-3, with D hard to call. The length of the CDR3 is 13 residues. Trimming removed 1 base at V and 4 bases at J, with 9 bases between. From germline, CDR1 is DFQATT and CDR2 SNEGSKA (reference sequence). In DNA, the CDR3 is TGCAGTGCTAGAGCGCTAGGGCCAGATACGCAGTATTTT. This encodes CSARALGPDTQYF.

The chain is built from TRBV3-1 and TRBJ2-3, with 7 positions matching TRBD2. Germline V gene sequence: CDR1 LGHDT, CDR2 YNNKEL (reference sequence). V lost 4 bases to trimming and J lost 1 base; unmatched junction nucleotides: 5. The CDR3 totals 15 residues. This chain's CDR3 is CASSRPSGGTDTQYF. As DNA, the CDR3 is TGTGCCAGCAGCCGGCCTAGCGGAGGCACAGATACGCAGTATTTT.